This T cell receptor beta chain emerged from a study of blood T cell repertoires in COVID-19. How the authors handled the data: For nucleated cells, counts were estimated from reference gene primer amplification. The protocol was immunoSEQ multiplex PCR, while the TCRdb copy is restricted to in-frame clones and leaves out a portion. The V and J calls and clone size are taken from that table; D and trimming were inferred from the DNA. The table includes some 150,000 clones, approximately 84% detected once. CDR1 LNHDA and CDR2 SQIVND come from the germline V gene (reference sequence). Trimming removed 3 bases from V and 5 bases from J; junction bases left unmatched: 5. The CDR3 has 14 amino acids.

The specimen sequenced was peripheral blood. V gene TRBV19 combines with J gene TRBJ2-3; the match to TRBD1 covers 7 bases. This clonotype originated in a man aged 40-49 years who had recovered from COVID-19. This CDR3 reads CASSIEGAGDTQYF. The CDR3 DNA reads as TGTGCCAGTAGTATCGAGGGGGCAGGAGATACGCAGTATTTT.